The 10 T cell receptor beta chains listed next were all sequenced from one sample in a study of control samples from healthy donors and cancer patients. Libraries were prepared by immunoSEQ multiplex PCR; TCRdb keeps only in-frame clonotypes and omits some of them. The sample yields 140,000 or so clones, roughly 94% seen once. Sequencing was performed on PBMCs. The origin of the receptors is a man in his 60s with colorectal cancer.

The CDR3 DNA reads as TGTGCCAGCAGTTTAAGTGGGGGACAAGAGACCCAGTACTTC. This translates into CASSLSGGQETQYF. This chain connects TRBV28 to TRBJ2-5; D is possibly TRBD1 or TRBD2 (5 bases each). CDR1 MDHEN and CDR2 SYDVKM come from the germline V gene. The CDR3 totals 14 residues. Trimming cost V 2 bases and J 2 bases, with 9 bases left between them.

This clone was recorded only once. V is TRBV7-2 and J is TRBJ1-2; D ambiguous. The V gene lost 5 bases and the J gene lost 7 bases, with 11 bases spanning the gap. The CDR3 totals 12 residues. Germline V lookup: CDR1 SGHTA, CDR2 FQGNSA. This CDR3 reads CASSGRSGGYTF. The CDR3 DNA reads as TGTGCCAGCAGCGGTCGGTCGGGTGGCTACACCTTC.

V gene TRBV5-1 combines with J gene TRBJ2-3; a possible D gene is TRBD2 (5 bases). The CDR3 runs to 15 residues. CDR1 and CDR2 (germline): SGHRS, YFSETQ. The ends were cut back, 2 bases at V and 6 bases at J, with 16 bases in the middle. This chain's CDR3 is CASSFAAGSPDTQYF. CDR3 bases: TGCGCCAGCAGCTTTGCGGCGGGTAGCCCGGATACGCAGTATTTT.

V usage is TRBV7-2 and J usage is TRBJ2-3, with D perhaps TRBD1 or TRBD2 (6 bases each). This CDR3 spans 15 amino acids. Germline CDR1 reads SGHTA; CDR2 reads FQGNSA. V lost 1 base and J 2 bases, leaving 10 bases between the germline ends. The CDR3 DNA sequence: TGTGCCAGCAGCTTAGAAGGGGGACTCACAGATACGCAGTATTTT. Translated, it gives CASSLEGGLTDTQYF.

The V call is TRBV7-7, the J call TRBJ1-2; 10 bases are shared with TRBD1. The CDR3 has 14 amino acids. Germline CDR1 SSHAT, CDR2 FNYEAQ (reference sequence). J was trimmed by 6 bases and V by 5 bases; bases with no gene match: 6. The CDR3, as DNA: TGTGCCAGCAGCACTGGACAGGGGGGAAATGGCTACACCTTC. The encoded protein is CASSTGQGGNGYTF.

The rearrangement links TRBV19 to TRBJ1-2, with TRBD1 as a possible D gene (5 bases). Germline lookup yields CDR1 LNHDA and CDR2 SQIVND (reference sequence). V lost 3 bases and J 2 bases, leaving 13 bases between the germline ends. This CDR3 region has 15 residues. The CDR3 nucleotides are TGTGCCAGTAGTATGGAGGGGAAGCGGAACTATGGCTACACCTTC. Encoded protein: CASSMEGKRNYGYTF. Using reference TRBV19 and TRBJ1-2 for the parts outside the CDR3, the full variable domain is DGGITQSPKYLFRKEGQNVTLSCEQNLNHDAMYWYRQDPGQGLRLIYYSQIVNDFQKGDIAEGYSVSREKKESFPLTVTSAQKNPTAFYLCASSMEGKRNYGYTFGSGTRLTVV.

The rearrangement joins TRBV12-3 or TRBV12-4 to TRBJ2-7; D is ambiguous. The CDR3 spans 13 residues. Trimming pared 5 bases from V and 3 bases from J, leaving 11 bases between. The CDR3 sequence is CASSRGRNYEQYF. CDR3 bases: TGTGCCAGCAGTCGCGGACGGAACTACGAGCAGTACTTC.

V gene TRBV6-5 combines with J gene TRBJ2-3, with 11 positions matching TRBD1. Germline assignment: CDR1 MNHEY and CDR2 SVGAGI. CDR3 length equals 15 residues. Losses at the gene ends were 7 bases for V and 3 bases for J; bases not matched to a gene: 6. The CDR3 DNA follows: TGTGCCAGCAAGGCGGGACAGGGGGTGACAGATACGCAGTATTTT. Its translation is CASKAGQGVTDTQYF.

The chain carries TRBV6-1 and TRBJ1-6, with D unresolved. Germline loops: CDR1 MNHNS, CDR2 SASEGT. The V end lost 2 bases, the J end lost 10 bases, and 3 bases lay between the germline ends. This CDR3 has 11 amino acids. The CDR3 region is CASSETSPLHF. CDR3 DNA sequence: TGTGCCAGCAGTGAAACCTCACCCCTCCACTTT.

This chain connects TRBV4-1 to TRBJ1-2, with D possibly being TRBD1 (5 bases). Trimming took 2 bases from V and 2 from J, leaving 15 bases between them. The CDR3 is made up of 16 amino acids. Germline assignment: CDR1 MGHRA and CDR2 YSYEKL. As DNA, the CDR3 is TGCGCCAGCAGCCAACGAACCGACAGCTTCAACTATGGCTACACCTTC. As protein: CASSQRTDSFNYGYTF.